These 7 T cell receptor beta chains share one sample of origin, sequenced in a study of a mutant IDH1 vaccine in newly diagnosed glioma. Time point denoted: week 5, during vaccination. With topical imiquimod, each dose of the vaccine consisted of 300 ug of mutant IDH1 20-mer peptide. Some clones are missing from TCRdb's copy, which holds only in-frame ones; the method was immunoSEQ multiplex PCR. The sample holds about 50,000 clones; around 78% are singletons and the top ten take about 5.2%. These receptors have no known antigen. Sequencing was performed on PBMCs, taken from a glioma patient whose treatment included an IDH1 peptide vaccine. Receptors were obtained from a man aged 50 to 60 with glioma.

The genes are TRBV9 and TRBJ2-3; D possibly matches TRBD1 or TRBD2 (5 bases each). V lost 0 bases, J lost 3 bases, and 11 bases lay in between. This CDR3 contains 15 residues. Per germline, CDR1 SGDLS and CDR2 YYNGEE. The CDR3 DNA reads TGTGCCAGCAGCGTAGGGGGGATAGGGACAGATACGCAGTATTTT. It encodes CASSVGGIGTDTQYF.

The CDR3 nucleotides are TGTGCCAGCAGCCGCTCTGGGGCCAACGTCCTGACTTTC. Amino acids: CASSRSGANVLTF. The chain is built from TRBV7-3 and TRBJ2-6; D gene uncertain. CDR1 and CDR2 from the germline V gene are SGHTA and FQGTGA. This CDR3 spans 13 amino acids. Trimming shortened V by 5 bases and J by 0 bases, and 2 bases separated the two germline ends.

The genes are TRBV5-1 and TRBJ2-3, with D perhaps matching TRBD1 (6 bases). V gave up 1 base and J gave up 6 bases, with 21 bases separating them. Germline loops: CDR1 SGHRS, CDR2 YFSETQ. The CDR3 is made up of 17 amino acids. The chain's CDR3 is CASSLLSGTRLDDTQYF. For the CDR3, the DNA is TGCGCCAGCAGCTTGTTGTCAGGGACACGGCTTGACGATACGCAGTATTTT.

CDR3 sequence: CASNFMGRVDQPQHF. DNA for the CDR3: TGTGCCAGTAATTTTATGGGCAGGGTTGATCAGCCCCAGCATTTT. The chain is built from TRBV19 and TRBJ1-5; TRBD1 is a possible D gene (5 bases). V dropped 7 bases and J dropped 5 bases, with 18 bases sitting between them. CDR3 length equals 15 residues. Germline V CDR1 and CDR2: LNHDA, SQIVND (reference sequence).

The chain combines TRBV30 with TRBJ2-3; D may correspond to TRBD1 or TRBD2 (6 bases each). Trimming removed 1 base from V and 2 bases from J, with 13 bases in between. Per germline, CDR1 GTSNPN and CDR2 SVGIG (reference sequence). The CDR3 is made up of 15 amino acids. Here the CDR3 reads CAWSAGAGNTDTQYF. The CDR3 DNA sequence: TGTGCCTGGAGTGCGGGGGCGGGAAACACAGATACGCAGTATTTT.

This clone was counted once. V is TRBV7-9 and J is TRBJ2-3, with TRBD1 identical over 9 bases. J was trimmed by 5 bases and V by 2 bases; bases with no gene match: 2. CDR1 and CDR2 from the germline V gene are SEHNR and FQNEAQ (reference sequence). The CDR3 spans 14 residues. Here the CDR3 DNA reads TGTGCCAGCAGCTTAAACAGGGGGCAAGATACGCAGTATTTT. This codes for CASSLNRGQDTQYF.

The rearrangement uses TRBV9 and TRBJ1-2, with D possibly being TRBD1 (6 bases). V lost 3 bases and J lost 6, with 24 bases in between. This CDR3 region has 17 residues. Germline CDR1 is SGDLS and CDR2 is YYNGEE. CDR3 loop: CASSAETGGALRDGYTF. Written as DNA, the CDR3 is TGTGCCAGCAGCGCCGAGACAGGAGGGGCACTTAGGGATGGCTACACCTTC.